Shown below are 30 T cell receptor beta chains from a single sample sequenced in a study of T-cell memory formation after mild COVID-19. TCRdb used MiXCR to reprocess the 5' RACE reads, holding one entry per CDR3 protein. The sample holds hundreds of thousands of distinct CDR3 sequences; around 24% are singletons and the top ten take roughly 8.9%. The sequenced material came from PBMCs or a T cell subset sorted from them (not recorded which). These receptors all come from an adult woman who had mild COVID-19 (a few samples of this study predate the infection). Cell type and time point are not known.

This clonotype was observed a few times. The chain combines TRBV6-2 or TRBV6-3 with TRBJ2-1; D possibly corresponds to TRBD1 (5 bases). Germline CDR1 MNHEY, CDR2 SVGEGT. V was shortened by 0 bases and J by 3 bases, with 12 bases between the two germline ends. The CDR3 loop spans 16 amino acids. Here the CDR3 reads CASSYSQQTGYNEQFF. The CDR3 nucleotides are TGTGCCAGCAGTTACTCACAGCAAACAGGCTACAATGAGCAGTTCTTC.

This clonotype was detected only a few times. V is TRBV7-8 and J is TRBJ2-3; 11 bases align to TRBD2. Germline CDR1 and CDR2: SGHVS and FQNEAQ. V shed 1 base, J shed 4 bases, and the junction held 10 bases outside the gene matches. The CDR3 loop spans 18 amino acids. In DNA form, the CDR3 reads TGTGCCAGCAGCTTAGTACCCCCCGGGACTAGCGGTTCAGATACGCAGTATTTT. Translating it yields CASSLVPPGTSGSDTQYF.

The chain joins TRBV6-5 to TRBJ2-1; D possibly corresponds to TRBD2 (6 bases). The CDR3 covers 13 residues. Germline CDR1 and CDR2: MNHEY and SVGAGI. V gave up 1 base and J gave up 8 bases, with 9 bases separating them. For the CDR3, the DNA is TGTGCCAGCAGTTACTTAGGAGGGTATGAGCAGTTCTTC. Translated, it gives CASSYLGGYEQFF.

This clonotype has more than one count but fewer than ten. The rearrangement links TRBV3-1 to TRBJ1-2; D remains unclear. CDR1 and CDR2 (germline): LGHDT, YNNKEL (reference sequence). V was pared by 5 bases and J by 8 bases, with 12 bases between. The CDR3 runs 12 residues. The CDR3 region has the DNA TGTGCCAGCAGCATAGGACGGATAGGCTACACCTTC. Translation gives CASSIGRIGYTF.

This chain joins TRBV7-2 and TRBJ2-1; 10 bases agree with TRBD2. This CDR3 is built from 17 residues. The germline V gene has CDR1 SGHTA and CDR2 FQGNSA. V lost 5 bases, J lost 0 bases, and 7 bases stayed unmatched. In DNA form, the CDR3 reads TGTGCCAGCAGCCACCCTAGGACTAGCGGCTCCTACAATGAGCAGTTCTTC. Residues: CASSHPRTSGSYNEQFF.

This clonotype has more than one count but fewer than ten. The chain couples TRBV5-1 to TRBJ2-7; TRBD1 is a possible D gene (6 bases). The CDR3 spans 16 residues. CDR1 and CDR2 (germline): SGHRS, YFSETQ. Trimming stripped 4 bases from V and 0 bases from J, with 17 bases between. The CDR3 bases are TGCGCCAGCAGCCCGTTCCGGGACACCAACTCCTACGAGCAGTACTTC. This encodes CASSPFRDTNSYEQYF.

This chain links TRBV11-3 with TRBJ2-3, with D unresolved. The CDR3 totals 14 residues. V gave up 5 bases and J gave up 3 bases, with 12 bases separating them. Per germline, CDR1 SGHNT and CDR2 YENEEA. The CDR3 protein is CASSPIGPTDTQYF. CDR3 in DNA: TGTGCCAGCAGCCCCATCGGACCAACAGATACGCAGTATTTT. Supplemented by reference TRBV11-3 and TRBJ2-3, the full variable domain reads EAGVVQSPRYKIIEKKQPVAFWCNPISGHNTLYWYLQNLGQGPELLIRYENEEAVDDSQLPKDRFSAERLKGVDSTLKIQPAELGDSAVYLCASSPIGPTDTQYFGPGTRLTVL.

V is TRBV7-9 and J is TRBJ1-4; 7 bases align to TRBD1. This CDR3 is built from 16 residues. Trimming removed 2 bases from V and 7 bases from J; junction bases left unmatched: 10. In germline, CDR1 is SEHNR, CDR2 FQNEAQ (reference sequence). CDR3 coding DNA: TGTGCCAGCAGCTTACTATTGGGACAGAGTAGTGAAAAACTGTTTTTT. Its protein product is CASSLLLGQSSEKLFF.

The chain combines TRBV29-1 with TRBJ2-1, with a weak D call TRBD2 (5 bases). The CDR3 is 13 amino acids. The V gene's germline CDR1 is SQVTM and CDR2 ANQGSEA. The ends were cut back, 0 bases at V and 9 bases at J, with 12 bases in the middle. CDR3 amino acids: CSVEDELVFEQFF. The CDR3, as DNA: TGCAGCGTTGAAGATGAACTAGTTTTTGAGCAGTTCTTC.

The chain has TRBV12-3 or TRBV12-4 and TRBJ2-5; no firm D call. This CDR3 contains 14 residues. The V end was cut by 7 bases, the J end by 2 bases, with 14 bases between. The CDR3 here is CASTTVHGQETQYF. The CDR3 nucleotides read TGTGCCAGCACCACCGTCCATGGGCAAGAGACCCAGTACTTC.

The sample holds a few counts of this clonotype. The chain uses TRBV2 and TRBJ2-7; 7 bases line up with TRBD2. Germline assignment: CDR1 SNHLY and CDR2 FYNNEI. The CDR3 is 16 amino acids. V shed 7 bases and J 2 bases; nucleotides not matched to a gene: 14. CDR3 DNA: TGTGCCAGCACCGCCGTTGGCGGCGGGACTACCTACGAGCAGTACTTC. Residues: CASTAVGGGTTYEQYF.

This clonotype turned up a few times. The gene calls are TRBV5-1 and TRBJ1-1; TRBD1 matches 8 bases. The V and J ends lost 1 base and 1 base, in that order; junction bases with no gene match: 3. CDR1 SGHRS and CDR2 YFSETQ come from the germline V gene. The CDR3 is 15 residues long. This chain's CDR3 is CASSLLDRENTEAFF. CDR3 DNA: TGCGCCAGCAGCTTGTTGGACAGGGAGAACACTGAAGCTTTCTTT.

The chain is built from TRBV5-4 and TRBJ2-5; maybe TRBD2 (6 bases). The CDR3 consists of 12 residues. Germline lookup yields CDR1 SGHNT and CDR2 YYREEE (reference sequence). Between the trimmed V and J ends, which lost 5 bases and 5 bases, there was a span of 10 bases. This chain's CDR3 is CASSPAGETQYF. CDR3 DNA: TGTGCCAGCAGTCCGGCGGGGGAGACCCAGTACTTC.

J is TRBJ1-1 and V is TRBV5-1, with 7 nucleotides matching TRBD1. Germline V CDR1 and CDR2: SGHRS, YFSETQ. Trimming took 6 bases from V and 7 from J; bases not matched to a gene: 15. This CDR3 is 15 amino acids long. The CDR3 bases are TGCGCCAGCACCCGAAGGGAGGGGGCTGGGAGTGAAGCTTTCTTT. This codes for CASTRREGAGSEAFF.

CDR3 bases: TGTGCCAGCAGCTTAGAACAGCGCTATGGCTACACCTTC. Its translation: CASSLEQRYGYTF. The chain has TRBV7-2 and TRBJ1-2; no definite D call. This CDR3 is built from 13 residues. Between the trimmed V and J ends, which lost 1 base and 4 bases, there was a span of 7 bases. Germline V gene sequence: CDR1 SGHTA, CDR2 FQGNSA.

This clonotype turned up a few times. This chain uses TRBV6-5 with TRBJ2-1; D gene unclear. The V and J ends lost 2 bases and 8 bases respectively, with 16 bases between them. The germline CDR1 and CDR2 sequences are MNHEY and SVGAGI. The CDR3 spans 15 residues. The DNA of the CDR3 is TGTGCCAGCAGTTACGCAGCGCCCCTAGTCCATGAGCAGTTCTTC. Its translation is CASSYAAPLVHEQFF.

This clonotype was recorded at least ten times. The J gene is TRBJ2-7, the V gene TRBV5-6; 8 nucleotides match TRBD1. The CDR3 extends over 15 amino acids. CDR1 SGHDT and CDR2 YYEEEE come from the germline V gene. V trimming: 3 bases; J trimming: 2 bases; junction bases outside the gene matches: 7. For the CDR3, the DNA is TGTGCCAGCAGCTCCCCATCGGACAGGGCCTACGAGCAGTACTTC. Translation: CASSSPSDRAYEQYF. Drawing the rest from reference TRBV5-6 and TRBJ2-7, the complete variable domain is DAGVTQSPTHLIKTRGQQVTLRCSPKSGHDTVSWYQQALGQGPQFIFQYYEEEERQRGNFPDRFSGHQFPNYSSELNVNALLLGDSALYLCASSSPSDRAYEQYFGPGTRLTVT.

This clonotype turned up a few times. CDR3 sequence: CASSLGGHYTDTQYF. In DNA form, the CDR3 reads TGTGCCAGCAGTTTAGGGGGACACTACACAGATACGCAGTATTTT. The chain couples TRBV12-3 or TRBV12-4 to TRBJ2-3, with TRBD1 as a possible D gene (6 bases). Trimming left V 1 base short and J 2 bases short, with 10 bases between. This CDR3 has 15 residues.

This chain uses TRBV7-2 with TRBJ2-1; the D gene could be TRBD1 or TRBD2 (6 bases each). V was cut by 7 bases and J by 6 bases, with 22 bases left in between. The CDR3 spans 16 residues. Per the germline V gene, CDR1 is SGHTA and CDR2 is FQGNSA. The CDR3 DNA follows: TGTGCCAGCACCACCCAGATTGGGGGGCTTTTCAATGAGCAGTTCTTC. Translated: CASTTQIGGLFNEQFF.

The CDR3 loop is CASSLGPSGSRNEQFF. The CDR3 DNA sequence: TGTGCCAGCAGCTTAGGCCCTAGCGGGAGTAGGAATGAGCAGTTCTTC. This sequence joins TRBV13 and TRBJ2-1; 10 bases are shared with TRBD2. Germline V CDR1 and CDR2: PRHDT, FYEKMQ (reference sequence). The CDR3 is 16 residues long. The junction had 6 bases not matched to a gene; V was cut back by 0 bases and J by 7 bases.

The V call is TRBV4-2, the J call TRBJ1-2, with 12 bases matching TRBD1. The CDR3 sequence is 15 residues long. Germline CDR1 LGHNA, CDR2 YNFKEQ. The J segment lost 6 bases and the V segment lost 3 bases, leaving 5 bases of the junction unmatched. CDR3 nucleotides: TGTGCCAGCAGCCAGGGACAGGGGGCTTCTAATGGCTACACCTTC. Translated: CASSQGQGASNGYTF.

The chain links TRBV24-1 to TRBJ2-1; 10 nucleotides line up with TRBD1. Germline-derived CDR1 and CDR2 are KGHDR and SFDVKD. There are 16 residues in the CDR3. J was trimmed by 4 bases and V by 2 bases; bases with no gene match: 4. The CDR3 DNA sequence: TGTGCCACCAGTGATTATGGGACAGGGGCTTACAATGAGCAGTTCTTC. Its translation is CATSDYGTGAYNEQFF.

V gene TRBV7-9 combines with J gene TRBJ2-1; possibly TRBD2 for D (5 bases). Germline CDR1 is SEHNR and CDR2 is FQNEAQ (reference sequence). The germline V and J ends were trimmed by 5 bases and 6 bases, with 17 bases remaining between them. There are 15 residues in the CDR3. This chain's CDR3 is CASSPELGLTNEQFF. In DNA, the CDR3 is TGTGCCAGCAGCCCTGAGCTTGGACTGACCAATGAGCAGTTCTTC.

This clonotype was counted a few times. J is TRBJ1-1 and V is TRBV24-1; tentatively, D is TRBD1 (5 bases). The CDR3 extends over 14 amino acids. CDR1 and CDR2 (germline): KGHDR, SFDVKD. The germline V and J ends were trimmed by 4 bases and 1 base, with 9 bases remaining between them. The CDR3 nucleotides are TGTGCCACCAGTGAGGGGACGGCGAACACTGAAGCTTTCTTT. This sequence encodes CATSEGTANTEAFF.

This clonotype appeared a few times. The J gene is TRBJ2-1, the V gene TRBV29-1; 10 bases fit TRBD2. This CDR3 is 14 amino acids long. The germline V gene has CDR1 SQVTM and CDR2 ANQGSEA. The J segment lost 1 base and the V segment lost 7 bases, leaving 4 bases of the junction unmatched. The CDR3 is CSASLAGSYNEQFF. The CDR3 nucleotides read TGCAGCGCTTCACTAGCGGGATCCTACAATGAGCAGTTCTTC.

This chain connects TRBV5-1 to TRBJ1-1, with D tentatively TRBD1 (5 bases). CDR1 is SGHRS and CDR2 is YFSETQ in the germline V gene. CDR3 length: 15 amino acids. Trimming pared 4 bases from V and 0 bases from J, leaving 13 bases between. CDR3 coding DNA: TGCGCCAGCAGCGATACCGGGGCCATGAACACTGAAGCTTTCTTT. As protein: CASSDTGAMNTEAFF.

The rearrangement uses TRBV19 and TRBJ1-5; TRBD1 matches at 7 bases. The V gene end was trimmed by 0 bases and the J gene end by 9 bases; junction bases not matched to a gene: 8. The CDR3 is 15 residues long. Germline V CDR1 and CDR2: LNHDA, SQIVND (reference sequence). CDR3 DNA sequence: TGTGCCAGTAGTATAGATTCGACAGGGCCACGGCCCCAGCATTTT. Translating gives CASSIDSTGPRPQHF.

This clonotype came up a few times. The V gene is TRBV6-5, the J gene TRBJ2-3; D perhaps matches TRBD1 (5 bases). The CDR3 runs to 13 residues. Germline V gene sequence: CDR1 MNHEY, CDR2 SVGAGI. Trimming took off 4 bases at V and 7 bases at J, with 12 bases between the two ends. Here the CDR3 DNA reads TGTGCCAGCAGTTTAAAGGGGTCGAATACGCAGTATTTT. As protein: CASSLKGSNTQYF.

This clonotype was recorded many times. The gene calls are TRBV7-9 and TRBJ2-2, with D unresolved. CDR1 is SEHNR and CDR2 is FQNEAQ in the germline V gene (reference sequence). The germline V and J ends were trimmed by 3 bases and 1 base, with 6 bases remaining between them. The CDR3 is 14 amino acids. The CDR3 DNA sequence: TGTGCCAGCAGCTTCAGGCAGAACACCGGGGAGCTGTTTTTT. Translating gives CASSFRQNTGELFF.

The CDR3 DNA is TGCAGTGCTAGAGAAGGGGGGTACACTAATGAAAAACTGTTTTTT. It specifies CSAREGGYTNEKLFF. V gene TRBV20-1 combines with J gene TRBJ1-4; the D gene is possibly TRBD1 (6 bases). CDR1 DFQATT and CDR2 SNEGSKA come from the germline V gene (reference sequence). The V gene lost 0 bases and the J gene lost 2 bases, with 10 bases spanning the gap. CDR3 length: 15 amino acids.